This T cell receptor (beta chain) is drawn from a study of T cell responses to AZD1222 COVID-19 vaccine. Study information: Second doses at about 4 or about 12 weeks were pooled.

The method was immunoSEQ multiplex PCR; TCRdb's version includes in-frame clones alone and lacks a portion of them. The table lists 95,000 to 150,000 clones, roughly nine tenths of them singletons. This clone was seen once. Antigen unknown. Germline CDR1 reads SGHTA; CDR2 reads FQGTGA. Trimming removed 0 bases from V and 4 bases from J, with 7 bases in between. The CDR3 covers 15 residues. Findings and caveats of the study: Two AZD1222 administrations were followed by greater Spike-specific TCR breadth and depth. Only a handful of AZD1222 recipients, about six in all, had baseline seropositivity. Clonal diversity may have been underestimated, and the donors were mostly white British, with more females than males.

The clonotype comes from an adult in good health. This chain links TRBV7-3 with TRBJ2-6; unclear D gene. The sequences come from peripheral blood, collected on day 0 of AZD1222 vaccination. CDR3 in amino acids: CASSLTGMGANVLTF. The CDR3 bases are TGTGCCAGCAGCTTAACGGGGATGGGGGCCAACGTCCTGACTTTC.